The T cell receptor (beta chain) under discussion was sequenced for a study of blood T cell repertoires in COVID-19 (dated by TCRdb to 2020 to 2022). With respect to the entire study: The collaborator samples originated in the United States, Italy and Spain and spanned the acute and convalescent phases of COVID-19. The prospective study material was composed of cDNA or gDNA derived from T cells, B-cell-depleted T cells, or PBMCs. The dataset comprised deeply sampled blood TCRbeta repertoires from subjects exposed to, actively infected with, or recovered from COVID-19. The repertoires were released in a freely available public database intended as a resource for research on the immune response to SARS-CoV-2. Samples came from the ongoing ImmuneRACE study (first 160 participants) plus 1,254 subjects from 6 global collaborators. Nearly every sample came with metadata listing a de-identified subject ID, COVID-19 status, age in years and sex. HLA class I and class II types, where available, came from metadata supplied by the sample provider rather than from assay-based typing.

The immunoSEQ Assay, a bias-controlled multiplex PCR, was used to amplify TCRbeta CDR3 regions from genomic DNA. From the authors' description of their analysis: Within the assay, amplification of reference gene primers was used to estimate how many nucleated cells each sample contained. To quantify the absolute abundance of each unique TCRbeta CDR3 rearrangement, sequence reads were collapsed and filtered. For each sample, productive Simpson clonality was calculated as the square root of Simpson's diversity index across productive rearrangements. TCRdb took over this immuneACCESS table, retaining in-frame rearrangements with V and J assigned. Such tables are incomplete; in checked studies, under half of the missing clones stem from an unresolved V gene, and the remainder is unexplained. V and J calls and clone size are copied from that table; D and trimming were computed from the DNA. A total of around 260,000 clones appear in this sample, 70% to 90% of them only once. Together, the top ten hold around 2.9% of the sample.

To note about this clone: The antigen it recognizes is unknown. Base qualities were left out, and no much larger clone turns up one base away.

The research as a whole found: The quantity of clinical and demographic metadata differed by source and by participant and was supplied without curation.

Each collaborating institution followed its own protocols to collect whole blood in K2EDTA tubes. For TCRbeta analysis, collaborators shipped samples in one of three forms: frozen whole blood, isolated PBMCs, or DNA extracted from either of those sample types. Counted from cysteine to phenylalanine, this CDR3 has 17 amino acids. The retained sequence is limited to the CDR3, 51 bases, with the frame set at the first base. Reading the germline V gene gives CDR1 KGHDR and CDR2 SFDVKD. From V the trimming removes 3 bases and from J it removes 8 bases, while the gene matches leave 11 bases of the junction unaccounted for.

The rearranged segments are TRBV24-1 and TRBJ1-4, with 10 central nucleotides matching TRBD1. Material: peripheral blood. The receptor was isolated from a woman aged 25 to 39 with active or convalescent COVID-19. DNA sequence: TGTGCCACCAGTGATGCCGGGACAGGGGAATCTCGCGAAAAACTGTTTTTT. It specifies CATSDAGTGESREKLFF.